This T cell receptor (beta chain) was identified in a study of cytomegalovirus exposure and HLA in healthy donors. Study results and limitations: Within the data, a cluster of highly shared sequence variants was likely a sequencing artifact. Available immune exposure information was restricted to CMV serostatus only.

Germline V gene lookup returns CDR1 SGHRS and CDR2 YFSETQ. CDR3 length: 16 amino acids. Trimming left V 5 bases short and J 4 bases short, with 21 bases between. On this clone itself: Its specificity is not known.

Primers: 60 Vbeta forward and 13 Jbeta reverse. Clones were read by immunoSEQ multiplex PCR, and TCRdb kept only the in-frame ones, dropping some. This table holds tens of thousands of clones, approximately 80% found once. The TCR originated in a woman aged 40 to 50 in good health and CMV-seronegative. Sequenced: PBMCs. This chain joins TRBV5-1 and TRBJ2-5, with D possibly being TRBD2 (6 bases). The CDR3 coding sequence is TGCGCCAGCAGACCGGACGGGGGTGGTGGGAGAGAGACCCAGTACTTC. It translates to CASRPDGGGGRETQYF.